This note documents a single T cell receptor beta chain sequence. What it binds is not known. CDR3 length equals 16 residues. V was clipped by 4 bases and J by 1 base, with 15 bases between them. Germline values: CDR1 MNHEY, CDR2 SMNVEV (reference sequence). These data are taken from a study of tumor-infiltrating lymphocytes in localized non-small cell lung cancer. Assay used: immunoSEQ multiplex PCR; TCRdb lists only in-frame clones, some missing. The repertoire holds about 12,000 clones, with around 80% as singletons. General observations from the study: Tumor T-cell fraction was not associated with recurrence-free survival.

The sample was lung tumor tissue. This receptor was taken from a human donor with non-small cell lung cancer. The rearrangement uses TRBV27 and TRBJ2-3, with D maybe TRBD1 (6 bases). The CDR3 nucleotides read TGTGCCAGCAGTTCGCCACAGGGTTCGGGCACAGATACGCAGTATTTT. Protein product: CASSSPQGSGTDTQYF.